Listed below are T cell receptor beta chains from one sample, sequenced in a study of OX40 agonist ivuxolimab in advanced cancers. The method was immunoSEQ multiplex PCR; TCRdb's version includes in-frame clones alone and lacks a portion of them. Here the sample spans 90,000 to 100,000 clones, around 85% being singletons. The source material was CD4+ or CD8+ T cells sorted from blood, sampled in a trial of the OX40 agonist ivuxolimab. All receptors come from an adult with an advanced solid tumor such as melanoma, head and neck, liver or kidney cancer. The CDR3 runs from the conserved cysteine through the conserved F or W. A D gene is named only where the DNA matches it firmly. The size field is filled for only some rows; it gives once, few, many or a size class.

d_call j_call clone_size cdr3_length v_call cdr3_aa cdr3_nt
TRBD1 TRBJ1-1 - 13 TRBV11-2 CASSYQGVTEAFF TGTGCCAGCAGCTATCAGGGGGTAACTGAAGCTTTCTTT
TRBD1 TRBJ2-1 - 15 TRBV5-1 CASTDRQGAYNEQFF TGCGCCAGCACCGATCGACAGGGGGCGTACAATGAGCAGTTCTTC
- TRBJ2-2 - 16 TRBV6-6 CASSYSGGLNTGELFF TGTGCCAGCAGTTACTCGGGGGGCCTGAACACCGGGGAGCTGTTTTTT
- TRBJ2-3 - 17 TRBV27 CASSFTARPSTTDTQYF TGTGCCAGCAGTTTTACGGCTCGGCCCTCAACCACAGATACGCAGTATTTT
TRBD2 TRBJ2-1 once 16 TRBV5-1 CASSSSGTSGGREQFF TGCGCCAGCAGCTCCTCCGGGACTAGCGGGGGCCGGGAGCAGTTCTTC
TRBD2 TRBJ2-1 - 16 TRBV5-5 CASSLDLAGVSNEQFF TGTGCCAGCAGCTTGGATCTAGCGGGAGTGTCCAATGAGCAGTTCTTC
TRBD1 TRBJ1-4 - 15 TRBV7-2 CASSDRGGSNEKLFF TGTGCCAGCAGCGACAGGGGCGGTTCTAATGAAAAACTGTTTTTT
- TRBJ1-1 - 14 TRBV28 CASSPAGDGTSAFF TGTGCCAGCAGCCCCGCGGGTGACGGGACTTCCGCTTTCTTT
TRBD1 TRBJ2-7 - 13 TRBV6-5 CASRNRGPGEQYF TGTGCCAGCAGGAACAGGGGCCCCGGCGAGCAGTACTTC
- TRBJ1-5 - 14 TRBV7-2 CASSSSFRSQPQHF TGTGCCAGCAGCTCCTCCTTCCGGTCACAGCCCCAGCATTTT
- TRBJ2-3 - 16 TRBV4-1 CASSQDRELNTDTQYF TGCGCCAGCAGCCAAGATCGAGAGTTAAACACAGATACGCAGTATTTT
- TRBJ1-1 - 12 TRBV11-2 CASSSPGGLYFF TGTGCCAGCAGCTCCCCCGGGGGACTCTATTTCTTT
- TRBJ2-7 - 17 TRBV4-1 CASSRTYPGSGGYEQYF TGCGCCAGCAGCCGCACCTACCCCGGGTCCGGTGGCTACGAGCAGTACTTC
- TRBJ2-2 - 12 TRBV12-5 CASGLFTGELFF TGTGCTAGTGGACTCTTCACCGGGGAGCTGTTTTTT
TRBD2 TRBJ2-3 - 15 TRBV7-2 CASSLSGTSTDTQYF TGTGCCAGCAGTCTTAGCGGGACAAGCACAGATACGCAGTATTTT
- TRBJ1-2 - 13 TRBV10-1 CASSETARGGYTF TGCGCCAGCAGTGAGACAGCCCGGGGCGGCTACACCTTC
TRBD2 TRBJ2-1 - 15 TRBV19 CASSSRSGSRIEQFF TGTGCCAGTAGTTCACGAAGCGGGAGTCGTATTGAGCAGTTCTTC
- TRBJ1-6 - 14 TRBV19 CASRGIGGTSPLHF TGTGCCAGTAGGGGGATAGGGGGGACATCACCCCTCCACTTT
TRBD1 TRBJ1-5 - 14 TRBV4-1 CASSPGQAYQPQHF TGCGCCAGCAGCCCCGGACAGGCTTATCAGCCCCAGCATTTT
- TRBJ1-1 - 15 TRBV6-6 CASSYSSRGMTEAFF TGTGCCAGCAGTTACTCGAGTCGGGGGATGACTGAAGCTTTCTTT
- TRBJ2-1 - 12 TRBV5-6 CASSQPGNEQFF TGTGCCAGCTCACAGCCGGGGAATGAGCAGTTCTTC
- TRBJ2-1 - 13 TRBV7-2 CASSLERDNEQFF TGTGCCAGCAGCTTAGAACGCGACAATGAGCAGTTCTTC